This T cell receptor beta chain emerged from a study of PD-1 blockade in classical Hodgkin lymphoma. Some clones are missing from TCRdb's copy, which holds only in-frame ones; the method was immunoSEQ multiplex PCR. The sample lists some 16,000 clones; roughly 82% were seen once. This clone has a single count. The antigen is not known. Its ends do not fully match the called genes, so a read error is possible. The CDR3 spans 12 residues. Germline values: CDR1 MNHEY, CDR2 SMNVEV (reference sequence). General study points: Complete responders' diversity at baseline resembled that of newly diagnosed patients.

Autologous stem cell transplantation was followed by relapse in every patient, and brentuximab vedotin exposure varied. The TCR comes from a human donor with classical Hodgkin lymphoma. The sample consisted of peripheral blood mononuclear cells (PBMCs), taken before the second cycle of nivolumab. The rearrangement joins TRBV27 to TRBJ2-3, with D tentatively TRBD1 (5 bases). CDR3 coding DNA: TGTGCCAGCAGCCAGGGATCTGGTTCAGTGAAATTT. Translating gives CASSQGSGSVKF.